Below, one TCR beta chain is given with its context. The sample belongs to a study of blood T cell repertoires in COVID-19. How the authors handled the data: Estimation of nucleated cell counts relied on the amplification of reference gene primers. The assay was immunoSEQ multiplex PCR, and TCRdb's table has in-frame clones only and misses some. The V and J calls and the clone size are those of that table, but D and trimming were determined from the DNA. The table has roughly 290,000 clones, approximately 83% seen once. Resolution of symptoms, clearance, or two negative PCRs was present in recovered Cohort 3 donors. Germline CDR1 and CDR2: SEHNR and FQNEAQ (reference sequence). This CDR3 contains 14 residues. V shed 2 bases and J shed 5 bases, with 13 bases lying between them.

This clonotype was sampled from a woman aged 30 to 39 who had recovered from COVID-19. The material sequenced was PBMCs or T cells enriched from blood (not recorded which). The V and J genes are TRBV7-9 and TRBJ2-7; D may be TRBD2 (5 bases). CDR3 bases: TGTGCCAGCAGCTTATCGACGAGGGTGGACGAGCAGTACTTC. Amino acid sequence: CASSLSTRVDEQYF. Full variable domain (rest looked up from reference TRBV7-9 and TRBJ2-7): DTGVSQNPRHKITKRGQNVTFRCDPISEHNRLYWYRQTLGQGPEFLTYFQNEAQLEKSRLLSDRFSAERPKGSFSTLEIQRTEQGDSAMYLCASSLSTRVDEQYFGPGTRLTVT.